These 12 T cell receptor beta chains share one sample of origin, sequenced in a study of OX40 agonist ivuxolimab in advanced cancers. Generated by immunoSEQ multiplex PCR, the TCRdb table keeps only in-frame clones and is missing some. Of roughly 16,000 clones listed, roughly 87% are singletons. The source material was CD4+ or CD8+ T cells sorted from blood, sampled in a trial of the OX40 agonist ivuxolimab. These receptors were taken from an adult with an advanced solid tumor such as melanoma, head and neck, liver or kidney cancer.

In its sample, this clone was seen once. CDR3 region: CASSPPQGLGSYEQYF. In DNA, the CDR3 is TGTGCCAGCAGCCCCCCCCAGGGACTAGGTTCCTACGAGCAGTACTTC. The genes are TRBV13 and TRBJ2-7, with 8 bases lining up with TRBD2. Germline CDR1 and CDR2: PRHDT and FYEKMQ (reference sequence). With 5 bases clipped from V and 1 base from J, the junction kept 10 bases outside the gene matches. This CDR3 is built from 16 residues. Full variable domain (rest looked up from reference TRBV13 and TRBJ2-7): AAGVIQSPRHLIKEKRETATLKCYPIPRHDTVYWYQQGPGQDPQFLISFYEKMQSDKGSIPDRFSAQQFSDYHSELNMSSLELGDSALYFCASSPPQGLGSYEQYFGPGTRLTVT.

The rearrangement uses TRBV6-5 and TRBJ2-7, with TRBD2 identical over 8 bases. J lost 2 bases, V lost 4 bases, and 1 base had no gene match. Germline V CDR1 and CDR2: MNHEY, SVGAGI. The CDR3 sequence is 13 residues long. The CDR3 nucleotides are TGTGCCAGCAGTTTGGGACTAGCCTACGAGCAGTACTTC. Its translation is CASSLGLAYEQYF.

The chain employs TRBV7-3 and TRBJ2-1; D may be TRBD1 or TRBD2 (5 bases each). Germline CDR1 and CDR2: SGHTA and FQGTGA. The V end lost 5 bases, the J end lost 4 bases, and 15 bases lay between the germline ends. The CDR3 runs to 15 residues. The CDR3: CASSLDRGVYNEQFF. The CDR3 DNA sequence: TGTGCCAGCAGCCTTGATAGGGGAGTTTACAATGAGCAGTTCTTC.

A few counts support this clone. The CDR3 region has the DNA TGCGCCAGCAGCTTTCGGACAGGGAACAATGAGCAGTTCTTC. Translated: CASSFRTGNNEQFF. The J gene is TRBJ2-1, the V gene TRBV5-1, with 8 bases that match TRBD1. Germline trimming cut 2 bases from V and 5 bases from J; bases unmatched to any gene: 3. CDR1 and CDR2 (germline): SGHRS, YFSETQ. This CDR3 is 14 amino acids long.

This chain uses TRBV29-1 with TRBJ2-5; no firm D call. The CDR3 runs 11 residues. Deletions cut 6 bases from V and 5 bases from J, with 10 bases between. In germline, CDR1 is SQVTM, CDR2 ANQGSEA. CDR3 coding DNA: TGCAGCGTGCCCCTTTTGGAGACCCAGTACTTC. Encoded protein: CSVPLLETQYF.

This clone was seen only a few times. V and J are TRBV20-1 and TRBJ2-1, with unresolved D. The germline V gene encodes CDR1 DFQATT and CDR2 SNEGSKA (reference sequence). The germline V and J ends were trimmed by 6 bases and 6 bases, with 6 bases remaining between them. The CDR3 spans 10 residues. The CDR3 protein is CSAWSNEQFF. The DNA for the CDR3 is TGCAGTGCGTGGAGCAATGAGCAGTTCTTC.

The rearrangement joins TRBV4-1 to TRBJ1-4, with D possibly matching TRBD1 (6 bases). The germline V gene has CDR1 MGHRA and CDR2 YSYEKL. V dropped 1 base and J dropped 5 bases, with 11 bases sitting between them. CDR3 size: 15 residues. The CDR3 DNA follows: TGCGCCAGCAGCCAAGTTTGGGGGCTGAATGAAAAACTGTTTTTT. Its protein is CASSQVWGLNEKLFF.

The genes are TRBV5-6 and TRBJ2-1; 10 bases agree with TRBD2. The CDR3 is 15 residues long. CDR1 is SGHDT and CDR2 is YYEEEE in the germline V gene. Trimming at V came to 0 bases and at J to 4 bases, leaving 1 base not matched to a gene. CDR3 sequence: CASSLVTSGYNEQFF. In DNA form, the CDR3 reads TGTGCCAGCAGCTTGGTGACTAGCGGGTACAATGAGCAGTTCTTC.

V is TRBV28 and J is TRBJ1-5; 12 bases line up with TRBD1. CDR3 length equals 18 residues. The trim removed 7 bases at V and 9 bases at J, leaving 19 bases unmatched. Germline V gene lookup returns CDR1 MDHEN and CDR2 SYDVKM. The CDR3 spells CASTASHPGQGAVGPQHF. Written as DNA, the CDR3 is TGTGCCAGCACAGCCTCCCACCCGGGACAGGGGGCCGTGGGGCCCCAGCATTTT.

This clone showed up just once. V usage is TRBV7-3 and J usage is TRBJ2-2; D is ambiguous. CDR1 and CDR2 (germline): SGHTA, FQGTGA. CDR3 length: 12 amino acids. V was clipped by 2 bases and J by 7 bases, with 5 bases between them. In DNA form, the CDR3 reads TGTGCCAGCAGCTTAGTTCGCGGGGAGCTGTTTTTT. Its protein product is CASSLVRGELFF.

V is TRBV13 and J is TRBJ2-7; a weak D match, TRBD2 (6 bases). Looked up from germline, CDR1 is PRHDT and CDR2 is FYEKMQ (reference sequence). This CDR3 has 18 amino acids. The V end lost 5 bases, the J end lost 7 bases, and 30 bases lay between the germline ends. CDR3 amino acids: CASSRQHGGAAVVREQYF. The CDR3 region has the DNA TGTGCCAGCAGCCGCCAACACGGCGGGGCAGCGGTGGTTAGAGAGCAGTACTTC.

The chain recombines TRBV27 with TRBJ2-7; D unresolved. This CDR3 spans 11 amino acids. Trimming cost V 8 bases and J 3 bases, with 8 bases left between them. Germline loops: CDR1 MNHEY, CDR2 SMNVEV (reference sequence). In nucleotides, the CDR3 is TGTGCCAGCGGCCCCTTCTACGAGCAGTACTTC. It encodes CASGPFYEQYF.